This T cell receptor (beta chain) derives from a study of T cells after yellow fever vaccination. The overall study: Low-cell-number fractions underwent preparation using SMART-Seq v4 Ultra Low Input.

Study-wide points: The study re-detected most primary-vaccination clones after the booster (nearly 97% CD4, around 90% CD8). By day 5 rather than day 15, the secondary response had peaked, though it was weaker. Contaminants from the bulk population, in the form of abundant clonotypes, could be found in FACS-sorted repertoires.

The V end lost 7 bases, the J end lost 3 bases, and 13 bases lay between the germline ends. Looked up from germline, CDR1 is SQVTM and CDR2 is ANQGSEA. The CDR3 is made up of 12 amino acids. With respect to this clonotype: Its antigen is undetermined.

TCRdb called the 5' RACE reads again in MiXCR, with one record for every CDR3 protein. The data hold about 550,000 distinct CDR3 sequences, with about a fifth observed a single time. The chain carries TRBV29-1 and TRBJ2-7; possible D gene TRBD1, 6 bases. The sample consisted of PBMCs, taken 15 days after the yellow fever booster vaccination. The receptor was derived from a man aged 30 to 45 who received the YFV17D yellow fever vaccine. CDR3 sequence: CSARQALYEQYF. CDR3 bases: TGCAGCGCCCGACAGGCCCTCTACGAGCAGTACTTC.